These 15 T cell receptor beta chains came from one sample sequenced in a study of T cell repertoires in cytomegalovirus infection. From the reads, TCRdb called clonotypes with MiXCR, one entry per CDR3 protein. The sample lists about 110,000 distinct CDR3 sequences, roughly 30% occurring once. Their antigens remain unidentified. The sequencing here drew on CD8+ T cells from cultured PBMCs, taken from culture after CMV antigen stimulation. The source is a human donor in good health (CMV status not recorded). Some clones in this sample may be carry-over from other donors' samples.

CDR3 sequence (DNA): TGTGCCAGCAGTGTGGACAGCTCCCTTAACGAGCAGTACTTC. It specifies CASSVDSSLNEQYF. This rearrangement joins TRBV2 to TRBJ2-7; possible D gene TRBD1, 6 bases. The V gene's germline CDR1 is SNHLY and CDR2 FYNNEI. CDR3 length: 14 residues. Trimming left V 4 bases short and J 5 bases short, with 15 bases between.

This chain joins TRBV5-1 and TRBJ2-5; 13 bases are shared with TRBD2. Per germline, CDR1 SGHRS and CDR2 YFSETQ. CDR3 length equals 16 residues. The trim removed 4 bases at V and 4 bases at J, leaving 7 bases unmatched. The CDR3 region has the DNA TGCGCCAGCAGCGCACTAGCGGGGGGGCCTGGAGAGACCCAGTACTTC. As protein: CASSALAGGPGETQYF. The full variable domain, in which reference TRBV5-1 and TRBJ2-5 provide the parts outside the CDR3, is KAGVTQTPRYLIKTRGQQVTLSCSPISGHRSVSWYQQTPGQGLQFLFEYFSETQRNKGNFPGRFSGRQFSNSRSEMNVSTLELGDSALYLCASSALAGGPGETQYFGPGTRLLVL.

This clonotype was detected ten times or more. Here the CDR3 DNA reads TGCGCCAGCAGCCAAGACCTGGGGGTATCCGACGAGCAGTACTTC. Protein product: CASSQDLGVSDEQYF. This rearrangement joins TRBV4-1 to TRBJ2-7; possibly TRBD1 or TRBD2 for D (5 bases each). The CDR3 totals 15 residues. The V and J ends lost 0 bases and 5 bases respectively, with 14 bases between them. The germline CDR1 and CDR2 sequences are MGHRA and YSYEKL.

The chain joins TRBV27 to TRBJ2-3; the match to TRBD2 covers 8 bases. After removal of 4 bases from V and 6 bases from J, the junction contained 9 bases not matched to a gene. CDR1 and CDR2 (germline): MNHEY, SMNVEV (reference sequence). The CDR3 contains 15 residues. CDR3 sequence reads: CASSYPGGASDTQYF. The CDR3 DNA is TGTGCCAGCAGTTATCCCGGGGGGGCCAGCGATACGCAGTATTTT.

The chain has TRBV6-6 and TRBJ1-5; D uncertain. The CDR3 runs to 15 residues. Looked up from germline, CDR1 is MNHNY and CDR2 is SVGAGI (reference sequence). Trimming pared 6 bases from V and 0 bases from J, leaving 12 bases between. CDR3 sequence (DNA): TGTGCCAGCAGGAGGATTAGGGTTAGCAATCAGCCCCAGCATTTT. Translation gives CASRRIRVSNQPQHF.

This clonotype was recorded at least ten times. The chain links TRBV7-3 to TRBJ2-3, with TRBD2 matching over 8 bases. CDR1 and CDR2 from the germline V gene are SGHTA and FQGTGA. V trimming: 2 bases; J trimming: 2 bases; junction bases outside the gene matches: 3. CDR3 length: 15 amino acids. The CDR3 DNA sequence: TGTGCCAGCAGCTTACTTAGCGGGGCCACAGATACGCAGTATTTT. Protein: CASSLLSGATDTQYF.

This chain connects TRBV7-6 to TRBJ2-4, with TRBD2 as a possible D gene (5 bases). Germline V gene data show CDR1 as SGHVS and CDR2 as FNYEAQ. The CDR3 is made up of 16 amino acids. Trimming took 1 base from V and 0 from J, leaving 10 bases between them. CDR3 nucleotides: TGTGCCAGCAGCTTAGGTCGGGGAATAGCCAAAAACATTCAGTACTTC. Protein sequence: CASSLGRGIAKNIQYF.

The chain couples TRBV27 to TRBJ1-1; perhaps TRBD1 as D (5 bases). Trimming left V 4 bases short and J 5 bases short, with 14 bases between. The CDR3 sequence is 14 residues long. Germline V gene sequence: CDR1 MNHEY, CDR2 SMNVEV (reference sequence). CDR3 loop: CASSWGGSGTEAFF. As DNA, the CDR3 is TGTGCCAGCAGTTGGGGGGGGTCGGGGACTGAAGCTTTCTTT.

The chain uses TRBV20-1 and TRBJ2-3; TRBD2 agrees at 15 bases. Trimming cost V 0 bases and J 0 bases; bases outside gene matches: 7. CDR3 length: 19 residues. From germline, CDR1 is DFQATT and CDR2 SNEGSKA (reference sequence). The chain's CDR3 is CSARDLGLAGGGSTDTQYF. For the CDR3, the DNA is TGCAGTGCTAGAGATTTAGGACTAGCGGGGGGGGGTAGCACAGATACGCAGTATTTT.

V and J are TRBV6-8 and TRBJ1-6, with D unresolved. CDR3 length: 16 residues. CDR1 and CDR2 (germline): MNHGY, SAAAGT. Trimming cost V 5 bases and J 3 bases, with 14 bases left between them. CDR3 sequence: CASSDGTSSYNSPLHF. The CDR3 bases are TGTGCCAGCAGTGACGGCACGAGTAGCTATAATTCACCCCTCCACTTT.

V is TRBV4-3 and J is TRBJ1-2; D is undetermined. Germline lookup yields CDR1 LGHNA and CDR2 YSLEER. Trimming shortened V by 0 bases and J by 5 bases, and 10 bases separated the two germline ends. CDR3 length: 14 residues. The CDR3 nucleotides read TGCGCCAGCAGCCAAGAGGGGTCTGTTTATGGCTACACCTTC. Its translation: CASSQEGSVYGYTF.

The chain employs TRBV28 and TRBJ2-7, with 9 bases that match TRBD1. Germline loops: CDR1 MDHEN, CDR2 SYDVKM. The CDR3 spans 16 residues. With 4 bases clipped from V and 6 bases from J, the junction kept 13 bases outside the gene matches. The CDR3 reads CASSSFRDREVSEQYF. The DNA of the CDR3 is TGTGCCAGCAGTTCTTTCCGGGACAGGGAGGTCTCCGAGCAGTACTTC.

In its sample, this clonotype was seen many times. The chain employs TRBV7-8 and TRBJ1-1; D uncertain. The ends were cut back, 5 bases at V and 3 bases at J, with 16 bases in the middle. The CDR3 length is 15 residues. Germline-derived CDR1 and CDR2 are SGHVS and FQNEAQ. The CDR3 DNA follows: TGTGCCAGCAGCCGCGACCCAAATGGTTACACTGAAGCTTTCTTT. This translates into CASSRDPNGYTEAFF.

This clonotype was counted only a few times. The chain combines TRBV2 with TRBJ2-1; D remains ambiguous. Between the trimmed V and J ends, which lost 9 bases and 5 bases, there was a span of 11 bases. The CDR3 totals 12 residues. Germline V gene data show CDR1 as SNHLY and CDR2 as FYNNEI. The CDR3 DNA sequence: TGTGCCAGTCCCCCAGGTGACAATGAGCAGTTCTTC. This codes for CASPPGDNEQFF.

This chain uses TRBV6-4 with TRBJ2-7; D remains ambiguous. V lost 3 bases to trimming and J lost 2 bases, with 5 bases between them. The germline CDR1 and CDR2 sequences are MRHNA and SNTAGT. The CDR3 is 12 residues long. CDR3 sequence: CASSDCPYEQYF. CDR3 DNA: TGTGCCAGCAGTGATTGCCCCTACGAGCAGTACTTC.